This note documents a single T cell receptor (beta chain) sequence. Its antigen is unknown. Deep was the level used in running the assay. Sequencing used immunoSEQ multiplex PCR; TCRdb keeps in-frame clones, though not all of them. The sample carries approximately 980,000 clones, around 80% recorded once. Unmatched junction bases numbered 9, after V lost 5 bases and J lost 2 bases. CDR1 is MDHEN and CDR2 is SYDVKM in the germline V gene. The CDR3 spans 16 residues. The data stem from a study of shared clonotypes between healthy human individuals. Notes on the study in general: Naive subsets generally had larger estimated richness than memory subsets.

The sequencing sample was made of memory CD4+ T cells sorted from blood. Subset: CD45RA-negative fraction. The rearrangement joins TRBV28 to TRBJ1-1; TRBD1 agrees at 9 bases. This clonotype was obtained from a man between 18 and 35 years old in good health. The CDR3 DNA reads TGTGCCAGCAGTCGGTACCGGGACAGGGTAAACACTGAAGCTTTCTTT. It encodes CASSRYRDRVNTEAFF.